The rows below give T cell receptor beta chains drawn from one sample of a study of blood T cell repertoires in COVID-19. The assay was immunoSEQ multiplex PCR, and TCRdb's table has in-frame clones only and misses some. The data show fewer than 250,000 clones, roughly 90% seen once. The sample was peripheral blood. The source is a woman aged 60-75 years with acute or convalescent COVID-19. The CDR3 runs from the conserved cysteine through the conserved F or W. Each record gives: CDR3 length, clone size, D gene, V gene, J gene, CDR3 protein, CDR3 DNA. A D gene is named only where the DNA matches it firmly. Rows may omit the clone size; those that give it use once, few, many or a size class.

14	-	-	TRBV18	TRBJ2-1	CASSIDSHRNEQFF	TGTGCCAGCTCAATAGACTCCCACCGCAATGAGCAGTTCTTC
14	few	-	TRBV5-1	TRBJ1-1	CASSSQTGNTEAFF	TGCGCCAGCAGCTCCCAGACAGGGAACACTGAAGCTTTCTTT
13	-	-	TRBV19	TRBJ1-1	CASKDYVNTEAFF	TGTGCCAGTAAAGACTACGTGAACACTGAAGCTTTCTTT
13	-	-	TRBV5-8	TRBJ1-3	CASSLVVRGTIYF	TGTGCCAGCAGCTTGGTTGTTCGGGGCACCATATATTTT
16	-	TRBD2	TRBV6-2/TRBV6-3	TRBJ2-7	CASSHGTSGEVYEQYF	TGTGCCAGCAGCCACGGGACTAGCGGGGAGGTCTACGAGCAGTACTTC
18	-	TRBD1	TRBV6-2/TRBV6-3	TRBJ2-6	CASSSDRAKMAGANVLTF	TGTGCCAGCAGCTCCGACAGGGCGAAAATGGCTGGGGCCAACGTCCTGACTTTC
15	once	TRBD1	TRBV5-1	TRBJ2-1	CASSGTGLSYNEQFF	TGCGCCAGCAGCGGGACAGGGCTCTCCTACAATGAGCAGTTCTTC
16	-	-	TRBV7-2	TRBJ1-1	CASSLASGQIGTEAFF	TGTGCCAGCAGCTTAGCGTCCGGCCAGATCGGGACTGAAGCTTTCTTT
16	-	-	TRBV6-1	TRBJ1-4	CASSGGLQATNEKLFF	TGTGCCAGCAGTGGGGGCCTGCAAGCAACTAATGAAAAACTGTTTTTT
14	-	TRBD1	TRBV5-6	TRBJ1-1	CATTLRGRGTEAFF	TGTGCCACCACCTTAAGGGGGCGAGGAACTGAAGCTTTCTTT
13	-	TRBD1	TRBV6-6	TRBJ1-5	CASKDRRDQPQHF	TGTGCCAGCAAGGACAGGCGGGACCAGCCCCAGCATTTT
14	-	-	TRBV9	TRBJ1-1	CASSVDPGATEAFF	TGTGCCAGCAGCGTAGATCCGGGAGCCACTGAAGCTTTCTTT
14	-	-	TRBV19	TRBJ2-7	CASSLSPQAYEQYF	TGTGCCAGTAGTCTCTCCCCTCAGGCCTACGAGCAGTACTTC
12	-	-	TRBV6-5	TRBJ1-2	CASKSPLSGYTF	TGTGCCAGCAAATCACCTTTGAGTGGCTACACCTTC
16	-	TRBD2	TRBV13	TRBJ2-7	CASSPRSSGGAHEQYF	TGTGCCAGCAGCCCCCGATCTAGCGGGGGGGCCCACGAGCAGTACTTC
13	-	TRBD2	TRBV25-1	TRBJ2-7	CACKGLAQREQYF	TGTGCCTGTAAAGGACTAGCACAACGAGAGCAGTACTTC
11	-	-	TRBV6-5	TRBJ2-1	CASSLQREQFF	TGTGCCAGCAGTTTGCAGAGGGAGCAGTTCTTC
14	-	-	TRBV5-1	TRBJ1-6	CASGQGREDSPLHF	TGCGCCAGCGGGCAGGGGCGCGAGGATTCACCCCTCCACTTT
11	-	-	TRBV30	TRBJ2-5	CAWSQRETQYF	TGTGCCTGGAGTCAACGGGAGACCCAGTACTTC
16	-	-	TRBV27	TRBJ2-3	CASSFLGGPDTDTQYF	TGTGCCAGCAGTTTCCTAGGGGGACCAGACACAGATACGCAGTATTTT
15	-	TRBD1	TRBV7-2	TRBJ2-7	CASSTRTGPTYEQYF	TGTGCCAGCAGCACCCGGACAGGGCCAACCTACGAGCAGTACTTC
14	once	TRBD1	TRBV6-5	TRBJ1-1	CASSYGQGAVAAFF	TGTGCCAGCAGTTACGGACAGGGGGCGGTTGCAGCTTTCTTT
13	-	-	TRBV11-2	TRBJ1-1	CASSFRGGTEAFF	TGTGCCAGCAGCTTCCGGGGTGGCACTGAAGCTTTCTTT
15	-	-	TRBV5-1	TRBJ1-1	CASSLEGQGKTEAFF	TGCGCCAGCAGCTTGGAAGGTCAGGGGAAAACTGAAGCTTTCTTT
13	-	-	TRBV6-1	TRBJ1-2	CASSESGSNGYTF	TGTGCCAGCAGTGAATCGGGGAGCAATGGCTACACCTTC
16	-	TRBD1	TRBV19	TRBJ1-3	CASSSQTGLSGNTIYF	TGTGCCAGTAGTTCCCAGACAGGGCTCTCTGGAAACACCATATATTTT
14	once	-	TRBV10-1	TRBJ1-3	CASTRGHGGNTIYF	TGCGCCAGCACCAGGGGACATGGTGGAAACACCATATATTTT
17	-	TRBD2	TRBV7-2	TRBJ2-3	CASSPRTSGASTDTQYF	TGTGCCAGCAGCCCCCGGACTAGCGGGGCTAGCACAGATACGCAGTATTTT
15	-	TRBD2	TRBV15	TRBJ2-7	CATSRRTSGSGEQYF	TGTGCCACCAGCAGGCGGACTAGCGGGAGTGGGGAGCAGTACTTC
16	-	-	TRBV6-1	TRBJ2-1	CASSANPGQSNNEQFF	TGTGCCAGCAGTGCAAACCCCGGACAGTCTAACAATGAGCAGTTCTTC
13	-	-	TRBV7-9	TRBJ2-7	CASSLPQAYEQYF	TGTGCCAGCAGCTTACCCCAGGCCTACGAGCAGTACTTC
17	-	-	TRBV3-1/TRBV3-2	TRBJ1-5	CASSQDVQGTSNQPQHF	TGTGCCAGCAGCCAAGATGTCCAGGGAACTAGCAATCAGCCCCAGCATTTT
19	-	TRBD2	TRBV18	TRBJ2-1	CASSPRSLIAGGLSNEQFF	TGTGCCAGCTCACCACGTTCTCTGATAGCGGGAGGTCTTTCCAATGAGCAGTTCTTC
15	few	-	TRBV11-2	TRBJ1-1	CASSPAFRGATEAFF	TGTGCCAGCAGCCCCGCTTTTCGGGGGGCGACTGAAGCTTTCTTT
18	-	TRBD2	TRBV7-8	TRBJ2-1	CASSLGGLAGSKYNEQFF	TGTGCCAGCAGCTTAGGCGGCTTAGCGGGATCGAAGTACAATGAGCAGTTCTTC
14	-	TRBD1	TRBV6-5	TRBJ1-4	CASSPDRGNEKLFF	TGTGCCAGCAGTCCGGACAGGGGTAATGAAAAACTGTTTTTT
15	-	-	TRBV27	TRBJ1-1	CASSSDRLRNTEAFF	TGTGCCAGCAGTTCAGACAGGTTGAGGAACACTGAAGCTTTCTTT
16	-	-	TRBV18	TRBJ1-3	CASSPLTTGSGNTIYF	TGTGCCAGCTCACCACTTACTACAGGGTCTGGAAACACCATATATTTT
13	-	-	TRBV7-6	TRBJ2-7	CASSLGQTGEQYF	TGTGCCAGCAGCTTAGGACAGACTGGAGAGCAGTACTTC
16	-	TRBD2	TRBV6-1	TRBJ2-7	CASSGVLAGGRYEQYF	TGTGCCAGCAGTGGGGTACTAGCGGGAGGCCGCTACGAGCAGTACTTC
15	-	TRBD2	TRBV9	TRBJ2-1	CASSPTSGRPDEQFF	TGTGCCAGCAGCCCGACTAGCGGGAGGCCTGATGAGCAGTTCTTC
13	-	-	TRBV12-3/TRBV12-4	TRBJ1-2	CASSPRKGHGYTF	TGTGCCAGCAGCCCCCGGAAGGGGCATGGCTACACCTTC
15	-	TRBD1	TRBV6-5	TRBJ2-7	CASMNRDRPSYEQYF	TGTGCCAGCATGAACCGGGACAGGCCCTCCTACGAGCAGTACTTC
12	-	-	TRBV5-4	TRBJ2-5	CASSLGLETQYF	TGTGCCAGCAGCTTGGGGCTTGAGACCCAGTACTTC
14	-	-	TRBV5-1	TRBJ1-3	CASSPLQSGNTIYF	TGCGCCAGCAGCCCCCTTCAGTCTGGAAACACCATATATTTT
15	-	-	TRBV19	TRBJ1-3	CASSSELLSGNTIYF	TGTGCCAGTAGTTCTGAGCTTCTCTCTGGAAACACCATATATTTT
15	-	TRBD1	TRBV2	TRBJ1-1	CASTKQGSLNTEAFF	TGTGCCAGCACTAAACAGGGGTCCCTGAACACTGAAGCTTTCTTT
13	once	-	TRBV19	TRBJ1-2	CASSRTYNYGYTF	TGTGCCAGTAGTCGGACTTATAACTATGGCTACACCTTC
17	-	-	TRBV28	TRBJ1-6	CASRPDSAPAYNSPLHF	TGTGCCAGCAGGCCGGACAGTGCCCCAGCCTATAATTCACCCCTCCACTTT